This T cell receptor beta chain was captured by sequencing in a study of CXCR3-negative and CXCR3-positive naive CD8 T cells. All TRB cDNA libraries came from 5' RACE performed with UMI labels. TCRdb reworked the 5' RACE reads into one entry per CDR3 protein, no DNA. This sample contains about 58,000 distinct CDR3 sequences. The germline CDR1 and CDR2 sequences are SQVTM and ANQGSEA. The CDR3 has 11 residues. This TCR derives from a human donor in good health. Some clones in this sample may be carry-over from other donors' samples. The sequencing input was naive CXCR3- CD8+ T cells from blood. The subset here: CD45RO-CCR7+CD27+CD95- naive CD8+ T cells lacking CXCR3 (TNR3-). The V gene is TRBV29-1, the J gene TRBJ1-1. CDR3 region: CSVEVNTEAFF.